These 25 T cell receptor beta chains were all obtained from the same sample, sequenced in a study of blood T cell repertoires in COVID-19. Clones were read by immunoSEQ multiplex PCR, and TCRdb kept only the in-frame ones, dropping some. The repertoire holds 150,000 to 200,000 clones, just under 95% seen once, with roughly 4.8% in the top ten. The sequencing sample was made of peripheral blood. Source of these receptors: a woman aged 45-65 years with acute or convalescent COVID-19.

J is TRBJ1-5 and V is TRBV6-2 or TRBV6-3, with 10 bases that match TRBD1. After removal of 4 bases from V and 5 bases from J, the junction contained 11 bases not matched to a gene. CDR3 length: 17 residues. Germline loops: CDR1 MNHEY, CDR2 SVGEGT. CDR3: CASSWGGDRGPYQPQHF. In DNA, the CDR3 is TGTGCCAGCAGTTGGGGTGGAGACAGGGGGCCCTATCAGCCCCAGCATTTT.

CDR3 DNA sequence: TGTGCCAGCAGCCCGTATCGAACTTCCTACAATGAGCAGTTCTTC. This gives the protein CASSPYRTSYNEQFF. This chain connects TRBV6-5 to TRBJ2-1; D not certain. From germline, CDR1 is MNHEY and CDR2 SVGAGI. Trimming removed 6 bases from V and 1 base from J, with 13 bases in between. The CDR3 contains 15 residues.

This chain joins TRBV6-6 and TRBJ1-2, with 7 bases fitting TRBD1. This CDR3 has 15 amino acids. Germline CDR1 reads MNHNY; CDR2 reads SVGAGI (reference sequence). With 0 bases clipped from V and 6 bases from J, the junction kept 7 bases outside the gene matches. The CDR3 DNA sequence: TGTGCCAGCAGTTACTCAGGGACAGAAAGCCATGGCTACACCTTC. Protein sequence: CASSYSGTESHGYTF.

The chain uses TRBV12-3 or TRBV12-4 and TRBJ1-2, with 10 bases aligning to TRBD1. This CDR3 comprises 12 residues. The V and J ends lost 6 bases and 8 bases, in that order; junction bases with no gene match: 3. The DNA of the CDR3 is TGTGCCAGCAGCTGGACAGGGGGAGGCTACACCTTC. This gives the protein CASSWTGGGYTF.

In this sample, this clone turned up once. The CDR3, as DNA: TGTGCCAGCAGCCAAGAGCCGGGCTATGGCTACACCTTC. It yields the protein CASSQEPGYGYTF. This chain joins TRBV3-1 (or the pseudogene TRBV3-2) and TRBJ1-2; D remains unclear. CDR1 is LGHDT, CDR2 YNNKEL, per germline (reference sequence). Deletions cut 0 bases from V and 4 bases from J, with 6 bases between. This CDR3 is 13 amino acids long.

The chain joins TRBV4-3 to TRBJ2-1; TRBD2 might be the D (6 bases). The CDR3 covers 17 residues. V shed 0 bases and J shed 3 bases, with 15 bases lying between them. Germline V gene lookup returns CDR1 LGHNA and CDR2 YSLEER. CDR3 sequence: CASSQDPWQEGYNEQFF. The DNA for the CDR3 is TGCGCCAGCAGCCAAGATCCCTGGCAGGAGGGCTACAATGAGCAGTTCTTC.

This clone came up once. The CDR3 here is CASRLTGAGTF. CDR3 sequence (DNA): TGTGCCAGCAGACTTACAGGGGCTGGCACCTTC. The V and J genes are TRBV2 and TRBJ1-2; 7 bases match TRBD1. Germline CDR1 is SNHLY and CDR2 is FYNNEI. J lost 13 bases, V lost 6 bases, and 8 bases had no gene match. CDR3 length: 11 residues.

This clone was picked up a small number of times. This CDR3 is CASSAREQGETQYF. The DNA of the CDR3 is TGTGCCAGCAGCGCACGGGAGCAGGGAGAGACCCAGTACTTC. The rearrangement joins TRBV9 to TRBJ2-5, with TRBD2 as a possible D gene (6 bases). Germline values: CDR1 SGDLS, CDR2 YYNGEE. The length of the CDR3 is 14 residues. Trimming cost V 3 bases and J 4 bases, with 13 bases left between them.

This chain links TRBV18 with TRBJ2-7; maybe TRBD1 (5 bases). This CDR3 comprises 12 residues. Germline CDR1 and CDR2: KGHSH and LQKENI. V lost 3 bases and J 2 bases, leaving 5 bases between the germline ends. The CDR3 region has the DNA TGTGCCAGCTCACCGACAGCCTACGAGCAGTACTTC. Its protein product is CASSPTAYEQYF.

The chain joins TRBV7-3 to TRBJ2-7; D call uncertain. V was cut by 2 bases and J by 1 base, with 6 bases left in between. This CDR3 has 13 residues. The germline V gene has CDR1 SGHTA and CDR2 FQGTGA. CDR3 sequence: CASSLSPSYEQYF. Here the CDR3 DNA reads TGTGCCAGCAGCTTATCCCCGTCCTACGAGCAGTACTTC.

This chain uses TRBV5-1 with TRBJ1-6; 8 bases fit TRBD1. Losses at the gene ends were 0 bases for V and 7 bases for J; bases not matched to a gene: 9. The CDR3 is made up of 17 amino acids. Germline V CDR1 and CDR2: SGHRS, YFSETQ. The CDR3 is CASSLGDRDRFNSPLHF. CDR3 bases: TGCGCCAGCAGCTTGGGGGACCGGGACAGGTTCAATTCACCCCTCCACTTT.

The CDR3 DNA is TGTGCCAGCAGACCACTAGCGGCCTACGAGCAGTACTTC. Translated, it gives CASRPLAAYEQYF. The chain links TRBV28 to TRBJ2-7; TRBD2 aligns across 8 bases. Germline values: CDR1 MDHEN, CDR2 SYDVKM. The CDR3 contains 13 residues. V trimming: 6 bases; J trimming: 2 bases; junction bases outside the gene matches: 3.

The J gene is TRBJ2-7, the V gene TRBV4-3; 7 bases agree with TRBD1. The CDR3 is 17 amino acids. Germline values: CDR1 LGHNA, CDR2 YSLEER. The trim removed 1 base at V and 2 bases at J, leaving 11 bases unmatched. The DNA for the CDR3 is TGCGCCAGCAGCCAAGCATTTAGGGGCCAGGGGGCCTACGAGCAGTACTTC. It specifies CASSQAFRGQGAYEQYF.

The rearrangement joins TRBV28 to TRBJ1-4; a possible D gene is TRBD1 (5 bases). Germline V CDR1 and CDR2: MDHEN, SYDVKM. V was cut by 7 bases and J by 8 bases, with 14 bases left in between. The CDR3 covers 13 residues. The CDR3 loop reads CASTNSRGEKLFF. In nucleotides, the CDR3 is TGTGCCAGCACTAACAGTCGGGGGGAAAAACTGTTTTTT.

The chain has TRBV6-5 and TRBJ2-1, with TRBD2 identical over 8 bases. This CDR3 comprises 15 residues. CDR1 and CDR2 (germline): MNHEY, SVGAGI. CDR3 in amino acids: CATGSLSAGGGEQFF. As DNA, the CDR3 is TGTGCAACCGGGAGTTTATCGGCGGGAGGAGGTGAGCAGTTCTTC.

The chain employs TRBV7-3 and TRBJ2-1; D possibly corresponds to TRBD1 (6 bases). There are 14 residues in the CDR3. Between the trimmed V and J ends, which lost 1 base and 8 bases, there was a span of 12 bases. Per the germline V gene, CDR1 is SGHTA and CDR2 is FQGTGA. Here the CDR3 reads CASSLNGRGHEQFF. The CDR3 DNA reads TGTGCCAGCAGCTTAAACGGCAGGGGCCATGAGCAGTTCTTC.

The V call is TRBV7-2, the J call TRBJ2-7, with TRBD2 identical over 9 bases. Germline assignment: CDR1 SGHTA and CDR2 FQGNSA. CDR3 size: 18 residues. V was pared by 1 base and J by 3 bases, with 13 bases of the junction left unmatched. In DNA form, the CDR3 reads TGTGCCAGCAGCTTAGGCGGCTTGGCTAGCGGGGCCTACTACGAGCAGTACTTC. This encodes CASSLGGLASGAYYEQYF.

This clone was found once. V gene TRBV3-1 (or the pseudogene TRBV3-2) combines with J gene TRBJ1-1; TRBD1 matches 8 bases. Germline V lookup: CDR1 LGHDT, CDR2 YNNKEL (reference sequence). V shed 5 bases and J 1 base; nucleotides not matched to a gene: 0. The CDR3 is 13 amino acids. The CDR3, as DNA: TGTGCCAGCAGCGACAGGGGGAACACTGAAGCTTTCTTT. Residues: CASSDRGNTEAFF.

This clone was seen at least ten times. This chain joins TRBV11-2 and TRBJ2-5, with 7 nucleotides matching TRBD2. The V segment lost 5 bases and the J segment 0 bases; nucleotides outside the gene matches: 15. CDR1 and CDR2 (germline): SGHAT, FQNNGV. This CDR3 has 18 residues. The chain's CDR3 is CASSPVSSGFSYQETQYF. In nucleotides, the CDR3 is TGTGCCAGCAGCCCCGTGAGTAGCGGGTTCTCGTACCAAGAGACCCAGTACTTC. The whole variable domain, filled in from reference TRBV11-2 and TRBJ2-5, reads EAGVAQSPRYKIIEKRQSVAFWCNPISGHATLYWYQQILGQGPKLLIQFQNNGVVDDSQLPKDRFSAERLKGVDSTLKIQPAKLEDSAVYLCASSPVSSGFSYQETQYFGPGTRLLVL.

The chain has TRBV10-3 and TRBJ1-2; 8 bases fit TRBD1. This CDR3 has 13 amino acids. Germline CDR1 is ENHRY and CDR2 is SYGVKD. The V and J ends lost 7 bases and 6 bases, in that order; junction bases with no gene match: 7. The CDR3 is CAITPTGEDGYTF. The CDR3, as DNA: TGTGCCATCACCCCGACAGGGGAGGATGGCTACACCTTC.

The chain combines TRBV10-3 with TRBJ1-1, with 9 bases identical to TRBD1. V was pared by 6 bases and J by 3 bases, with 8 bases of the junction left unmatched. This CDR3 is built from 15 residues. Germline lookup yields CDR1 ENHRY and CDR2 SYGVKD. DNA of the CDR3: TGTGCCATCAGAACAGGGGGCGAGTTGGACACTGAAGCTTTCTTT. It translates to CAIRTGGELDTEAFF.

The rearrangement links TRBV2 to TRBJ1-1; D gene uncertain. The CDR3 spans 14 residues. Germline V gene lookup returns CDR1 SNHLY and CDR2 FYNNEI. V was cut by 6 bases and J by 1 base, with 12 bases left in between. CDR3 sequence (DNA): TGTGCCAGCAGCGCCCCCCCCGGGAACACTGAAGCTTTCTTT. Translation: CASSAPPGNTEAFF.

This chain connects TRBV11-2 to TRBJ2-7; 9 bases align to TRBD2. With V trimmed by 7 bases and J by 1 base, 8 bases remained unmatched. Germline loops: CDR1 SGHAT, CDR2 FQNNGV. The CDR3 spans 15 residues. The CDR3 loop is CASTQEAGGSYEQYF. In DNA, the CDR3 is TGTGCCAGCACCCAAGAAGCGGGAGGATCCTACGAGCAGTACTTC.

This chain uses TRBV25-1 with TRBJ2-2, with D possibly matching TRBD1 (5 bases). The CDR3 runs to 15 residues. Trimming pared 6 bases from V and 4 bases from J, leaving 15 bases between. Looked up from germline, CDR1 is MGHDK and CDR2 is SYGVNS. CDR3 residues: CASSDSEFGTGELFF. The CDR3 region has the DNA TGTGCCAGCAGCGACAGTGAGTTTGGCACCGGGGAGCTGTTTTTT.

V and J are TRBV25-1 and TRBJ1-1, with a weak D call TRBD1 (6 bases). V lost 3 bases and J lost 10, with 18 bases in between. The germline gives CDR1 MGHDK, CDR2 SYGVNS. The CDR3 has 14 amino acids. CDR3 nucleotides: TGTGCCAGCAGTGACTCTCTTACAGGGTGGGTAGCTTTCTTT. Its translation: CASSDSLTGWVAFF.